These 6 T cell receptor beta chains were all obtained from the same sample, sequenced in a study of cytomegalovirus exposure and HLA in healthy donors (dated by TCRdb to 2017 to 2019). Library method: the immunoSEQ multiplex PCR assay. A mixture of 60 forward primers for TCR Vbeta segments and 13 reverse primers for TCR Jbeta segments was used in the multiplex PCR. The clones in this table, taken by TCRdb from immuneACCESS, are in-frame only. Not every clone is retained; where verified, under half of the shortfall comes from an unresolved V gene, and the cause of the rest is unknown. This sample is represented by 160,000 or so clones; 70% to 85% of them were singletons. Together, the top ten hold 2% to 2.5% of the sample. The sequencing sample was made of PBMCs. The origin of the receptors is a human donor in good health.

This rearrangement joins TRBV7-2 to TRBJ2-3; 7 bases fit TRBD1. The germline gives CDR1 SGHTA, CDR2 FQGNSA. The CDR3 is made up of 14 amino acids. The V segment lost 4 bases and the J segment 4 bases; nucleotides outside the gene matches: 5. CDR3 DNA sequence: TGTGCCAGCAGCTCCGGGACAGTCCCAGATACGCAGTATTTT. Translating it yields CASSSGTVPDTQYF.

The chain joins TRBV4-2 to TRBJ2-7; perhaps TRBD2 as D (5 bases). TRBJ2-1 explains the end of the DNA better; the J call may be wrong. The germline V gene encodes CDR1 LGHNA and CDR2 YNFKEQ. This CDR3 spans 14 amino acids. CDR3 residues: CASSQDRGYNEQFF. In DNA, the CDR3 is TGTGCCAGCAGCCAAGATCGGGGATACAATGAGCAGTTCTTC.

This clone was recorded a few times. Here the CDR3 reads CASRASGNTIYF. CDR3 bases: TGTGCCAGCAGGGCCTCCGGAAACACCATATATTTT. This sequence joins TRBV5-6 and TRBJ1-3, with D unclear. The length of the CDR3 is 12 residues. Germline V gene sequence: CDR1 SGHDT, CDR2 YYEEEE. V was pared by 5 bases and J by 4 bases, with 7 bases between.

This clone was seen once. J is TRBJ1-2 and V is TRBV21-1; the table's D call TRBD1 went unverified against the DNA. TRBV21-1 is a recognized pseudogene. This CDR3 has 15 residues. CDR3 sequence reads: CASSTPRTGRLGYTF. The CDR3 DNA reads TGTGCCAGCAGCACACCTCGGACAGGGAGGTTGGGCTACACCTTC.

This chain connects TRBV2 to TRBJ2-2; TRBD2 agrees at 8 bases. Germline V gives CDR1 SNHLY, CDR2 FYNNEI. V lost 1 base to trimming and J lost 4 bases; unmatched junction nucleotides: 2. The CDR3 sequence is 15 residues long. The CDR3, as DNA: TGTGCCAGCAGTGAAGTTCGGGGGGGCACCGGGGAGCTGTTTTTT. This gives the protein CASSEVRGGTGELFF.

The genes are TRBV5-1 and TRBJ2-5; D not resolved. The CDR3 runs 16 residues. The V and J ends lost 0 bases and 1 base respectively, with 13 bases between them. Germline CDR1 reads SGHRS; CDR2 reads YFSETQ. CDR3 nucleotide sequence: TGCGCCAGCAGCTTGGCGACTGGATTACCCCAAGAGACCCAGTACTTC. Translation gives CASSLATGLPQETQYF.